This TCR delta chain was recorded in a study of gamma-delta chains in newborns, infants, children. Study-level background: Polyclonal expansion of innate γδ T cells after birth follows microbial exposure.

As regards this clone: For this DNA, TCRdb reports the protein of a much larger clone, which diverges at residue 11, most likely from a read error; the protein presented here is translated directly from the DNA.

TCRdb re-called the reads via CATT. The sample includes just over 1,000 delta-chain clones, 1.3% of them seen just once. J was trimmed by 9 bases and V by 5 bases; bases with no gene match: 21. CDR3 length: 17 amino acids. CDR1 GEAIGNYY and CDR2 EKD come from the germline V gene. The chain combines TRDV2 with TRDJ1, with TRDD3 matching over 9 bases. This receptor was identified in a child in good health. Sequenced input: blood. The CDR3, as DNA: TGTGCCTGTGGCGGACTATACTGGGGGAGCTCCCGGGGGGAACTCATCTTT. Translation: CACGGLYWGSSRGELIF.